This TCR beta chain appears in the sequencing data of a study of blood T cells in healthy people across ages. Points from the study as a whole: Roughly linearly, TCR beta diversity per million T cells fell as age increased.

The authors ran a second PCR of roughly 6 to 12 cycles using a sample-barcoded 5' primer and a J-beta primer mix. A single record per CDR3 protein comes from TCRdb applying MiXCR to the 5' RACE reads. Of some 920,000 distinct CDR3 sequences listed, about 51% are singletons. There are 13 residues in the CDR3. V gave up 4 bases and J gave up 6 bases; unmatched junction bases: 5. Germline lookup yields CDR1 GTSNPN and CDR2 SVGIG (reference sequence). As concerns this clonotype: Its cognate antigen is unknown.

The receptor's source is a woman aged 55-69 years in good health. This chain uses TRBV30 with TRBJ1-5; 8 bases map to TRBD1. Specimen: blood. CDR3 nucleotides: TGTGCCTGGAAAGGGACAGGAGGTCAGCCCCAGCATTTT. The encoded protein is CAWKGTGGQPQHF.